The 25 T cell receptor beta chains below all came from one sample that was sequenced in a study of blood T cell repertoires in COVID-19. Profiled with immunoSEQ multiplex PCR; TCRdb holds only in-frame clones, not every one. In the table there are about 260,000 clones, approximately 90% of which are singletons. The sample comprised PBMCs or T cells enriched from blood (not recorded which). Receptor source: a man aged 40-49 years who had been exposed to COVID-19.

This clone was seen just once. The chain is built from TRBV6-4 and TRBJ2-1; D perhaps matches TRBD1 (6 bases). Per the germline V gene, CDR1 is MRHNA and CDR2 is SNTAGT. The length of the CDR3 is 15 residues. The germline V and J ends were trimmed by 3 bases and 2 bases, with 11 bases remaining between them. The CDR3 sequence is CASSESGQTYNEQFF. The CDR3 nucleotides read TGTGCCAGCAGTGAGTCCGGACAGACCTACAATGAGCAGTTCTTC.

The chain recombines TRBV30 with TRBJ2-7; 10 bases agree with TRBD2. The CDR3 runs 15 residues. Per the germline V gene, CDR1 is GTSNPN and CDR2 is SVGIG (reference sequence). The J segment lost 7 bases and the V segment lost 1 base, leaving 10 bases of the junction unmatched. In DNA, the CDR3 is TGTGCCTGGAGTGAAAGCCCGGGACTAGCGAGAGAGCAGTACTTC. Translating gives CAWSESPGLAREQYF.

The chain uses TRBV9 and TRBJ2-1; D remains unclear. CDR3 length: 15 amino acids. Germline values: CDR1 SGDLS, CDR2 YYNGEE. V was trimmed by 0 bases and J by 6 bases, leaving 13 bases between them. CDR3 residues: CASSVGLKSFNEQFF. CDR3 DNA: TGTGCCAGCAGCGTAGGCCTAAAGAGTTTCAATGAGCAGTTCTTC.

A single count supports this clone. The chain couples TRBV6-5 to TRBJ2-1; 8 positions match TRBD2. This CDR3 region has 13 residues. Germline V gene data show CDR1 as MNHEY and CDR2 as SVGAGI. Trimming removed 5 bases from V and 8 bases from J; junction bases left unmatched: 5. The CDR3 bases are TGTGCCAGCAGTAGGGGACTAGAAGATGAGCAGTTCTTC. Protein product: CASSRGLEDEQFF.

The chain has TRBV6-5 and TRBJ2-1; TRBD1 matches at 11 bases. The CDR3 is 14 residues long. CDR1 MNHEY and CDR2 SVGAGI come from the germline V gene. The V and J ends lost 5 bases and 8 bases, in that order; junction bases with no gene match: 5. The CDR3 here is CASSKGQGGYEQFF. Here the CDR3 DNA reads TGTGCCAGCAGTAAGGGACAGGGGGGCTATGAGCAGTTCTTC.

This rearrangement joins TRBV7-2 to TRBJ1-4; a possible D gene is TRBD1 (6 bases). This CDR3 region has 15 residues. Deletions cut 4 bases from V and 8 bases from J, with 17 bases between. Germline V gene lookup returns CDR1 SGHTA and CDR2 FQGNSA. Here the CDR3 DNA reads TGTGCCAGCAGCTCCCGCGGGGGCCTCCGGGAAAAACTGTTTTTT. Protein sequence: CASSSRGGLREKLFF.

This clone was counted a few times. The chain is built from TRBV28 and TRBJ1-2, with no clear D. The CDR3 covers 12 residues. CDR1 is MDHEN and CDR2 is SYDVKM in the germline V gene. Trimming pared 3 bases from V and 8 bases from J, leaving 10 bases between. DNA for the CDR3: TGTGCCAGCAGTTTGGGAGGTGGCGGCTACACCTTC. It encodes CASSLGGGGYTF.

The genes are TRBV27 and TRBJ1-3, with D uncertain. The germline V gene encodes CDR1 MNHEY and CDR2 SMNVEV (reference sequence). The CDR3 has 14 amino acids. V shed 8 bases and J shed 3 bases, with 14 bases lying between them. The CDR3 protein is CASGMASNGNTIYF. As DNA, the CDR3 is TGTGCCAGCGGTATGGCCAGTAATGGAAACACCATATATTTT.

This rearrangement joins TRBV27 to TRBJ1-2; 8 positions agree with TRBD1. This CDR3 spans 14 amino acids. Germline loops: CDR1 MNHEY, CDR2 SMNVEV (reference sequence). V lost 9 bases to trimming and J lost 8 bases; unmatched junction nucleotides: 14. The CDR3 loop is CARVRTGKYSGYTF. The CDR3, as DNA: TGTGCCAGAGTCAGGACAGGGAAATATTCCGGCTACACCTTC.

Of note for this clone: Other DNA sequences in the same sample also yield this CDR3. The J gene is TRBJ1-1, the V gene TRBV11-3, with TRBD1 matching 7 bases. Germline lookup yields CDR1 SGHNT and CDR2 YENEEA. The CDR3 is 15 residues long. V was pared by 4 bases and J by 0 bases, with 5 bases of the junction left unmatched. The CDR3 DNA follows: TGTGCCAGCAGCTCGCGGACAGGCCTGAACACTGAAGCTTTCTTT. The encoded protein is CASSSRTGLNTEAFF.

V gene TRBV19 combines with J gene TRBJ1-2; D is perhaps TRBD1 (6 bases). CDR1 LNHDA and CDR2 SQIVND come from the germline V gene (reference sequence). V was cut by 4 bases and J by 10 bases, with 10 bases left in between. The CDR3 has 11 amino acids. The CDR3 loop reads CASSTTGPYTF. Here the CDR3 DNA reads TGTGCCAGTAGTACTACAGGGCCCTACACCTTC.

The chain's CDR3 is CASKETSGRARETQYF. CDR3 bases: TGTGCCAGCAAGGAGACAAGCGGGAGGGCCCGGGAGACCCAGTACTTC. The chain uses TRBV28 and TRBJ2-5; 10 bases are a match to TRBD2. Per germline, CDR1 MDHEN and CDR2 SYDVKM. The CDR3 is made up of 16 amino acids. With 7 bases clipped from V and 5 bases from J, the junction kept 13 bases outside the gene matches.

This rearrangement joins TRBV2 to TRBJ1-2, with 8 bases lining up with TRBD1. Germline CDR1 SNHLY, CDR2 FYNNEI. The trim removed 6 bases at V and 1 base at J, leaving 4 bases unmatched. The CDR3 extends over 14 amino acids. Here the CDR3 DNA reads TGTGCCAGCAGGAGGACAGGGAGTAACTATGGCTACACCTTC. Translated: CASRRTGSNYGYTF.

The J gene is TRBJ1-1, the V gene TRBV10-3; weak D call: TRBD1 (6 bases). V was cut by 4 bases and J by 1 base, with 7 bases left in between. The length of the CDR3 is 13 residues. CDR1 ENHRY and CDR2 SYGVKD come from the germline V gene. The CDR3 here is CAISADRNTEAFF. The CDR3 region has the DNA TGTGCCATCAGTGCGGACAGGAACACTGAAGCTTTCTTT.

This clone was picked up one time. The chain is built from TRBV7-9 and TRBJ2-4, with a weak D call TRBD2 (6 bases). CDR1 and CDR2 (germline): SEHNR, FQNEAQ (reference sequence). Trimming took 4 bases from V and 0 from J, leaving 16 bases between them. The CDR3 loop spans 17 amino acids. CDR3 sequence (DNA): TGTGCCAGCAGCTCTCATCGATCGGGACTAGCCAAAAACATTCAGTACTTC. Protein product: CASSSHRSGLAKNIQYF.

This rearrangement joins TRBV5-1 to TRBJ2-7; maybe TRBD2 (7 bases). This CDR3 is built from 15 residues. Trimming left V 1 base short and J 5 bases short, with 16 bases between. The germline CDR1 and CDR2 sequences are SGHRS and YFSETQ. The chain's CDR3 is CASSLQGSGTNEQYF. The CDR3 DNA is TGCGCCAGCAGCTTGCAGGGGTCCGGGACTAACGAGCAGTACTTC.

The chain recombines TRBV25-1 with TRBJ2-7; D is uncertain. CDR3 length equals 13 residues. With 7 bases removed from V and 2 bases from J, the gap between germline ends came to 12 bases. The V gene's germline CDR1 is MGHDK and CDR2 SYGVNS. CDR3 amino acids: CASTTTGTYEQYF. In DNA, the CDR3 is TGTGCCAGCACAACGACTGGAACCTACGAGCAGTACTTC.

The chain combines TRBV9 with TRBJ2-7; TRBD2 matches 11 bases. The V segment lost 3 bases and the J segment 6 bases; nucleotides outside the gene matches: 8. The CDR3 runs 15 residues. The germline CDR1 and CDR2 sequences are SGDLS and YYNGEE. In nucleotides, the CDR3 is TGTGCCAGCAGCGCTTCTAGCGGGAGGATTTCCGAGCAGTACTTC. Its translation: CASSASSGRISEQYF.

The V call is TRBV11-2, the J call TRBJ2-1; 7 positions agree with TRBD2. Looked up from germline, CDR1 is SGHAT and CDR2 is FQNNGV. CDR3 length equals 16 residues. V shed 1 base and J 2 bases; nucleotides not matched to a gene: 5. The CDR3 loop reads CASSLALADTYNEQFF. CDR3 sequence (DNA): TGTGCCAGCAGCTTAGCGCTAGCGGACACCTACAATGAGCAGTTCTTC.

This chain joins TRBV7-9 and TRBJ2-7; 8 bases match TRBD2. The CDR3 consists of 15 residues. Losses at the gene ends were 1 base for V and 7 bases for J; bases not matched to a gene: 9. Germline CDR1 reads SEHNR; CDR2 reads FQNEAQ (reference sequence). The CDR3 coding sequence is TGTGCCAGCAGCTTAGGGGTAGCGGGACCTCCGGAGCAGTACTTC. Its protein is CASSLGVAGPPEQYF.

This clone was observed once. The CDR3, as DNA: TGTGCCAGCAGCGAACCCATTAGCGGAAAAGTCTACGAGCAGTACTTC. Amino acid sequence: CASSEPISGKVYEQYF. The chain has TRBV5-8 and TRBJ2-7; D might be TRBD2 (6 bases). Germline assignment: CDR1 SGHTS and CDR2 YDEGEE. The length of the CDR3 is 16 residues. With 4 bases removed from V and 3 bases from J, the gap between germline ends came to 20 bases. Full variable domain (remainder filled in from reference TRBV5-8 and TRBJ2-7): EAGVTQSPTHLIKTRGQQATLRCSPISGHTSVYWYQQALGLGLQFLLWYDEGEERNRGNFPPRFSGRQFPNYSSELNVNALELEDSALYLCASSEPISGKVYEQYFGPGTRLTVT.

The rearrangement links TRBV27 to TRBJ2-7, with 12 nucleotides matching TRBD2. CDR1 is MNHEY and CDR2 is SMNVEV in the germline V gene (reference sequence). Trimming at V came to 5 bases and at J to 2 bases, leaving 16 bases not matched to a gene. The CDR3 extends over 19 amino acids. This chain's CDR3 is CASSPTRGTSGLAPYEQYF. The DNA for the CDR3 is TGTGCCAGCAGTCCGACCCGTGGGACTAGCGGGCTTGCTCCCTACGAGCAGTACTTC.

The chain recombines TRBV23-1 with TRBJ1-5; 7 bases agree with TRBD1. TRBV23-1 is an ORF, and what it does is uncertain. This CDR3 is built from 15 residues. Trimming cost V 2 bases and J 7 bases; bases outside gene matches: 8. The CDR3 loop is CASSQPDRVNQPQHF. Here the CDR3 DNA reads TGCGCCAGCAGTCAACCAGACAGGGTGAACCAGCCCCAGCATTTT.

The rearrangement uses TRBV6-5 and TRBJ1-2, with TRBD1 identical over 11 bases. Trimming cost V 4 bases and J 6 bases; bases outside gene matches: 7. The germline V gene has CDR1 MNHEY and CDR2 SVGAGI. This CDR3 region has 15 residues. CDR3 region: CASSFWTGGDNGYTF. In DNA, the CDR3 is TGTGCCAGCAGTTTCTGGACAGGGGGCGATAATGGCTACACCTTC.

The chain combines TRBV3-1 (or the pseudogene TRBV3-2) with TRBJ2-1; TRBD2 agrees at 8 bases. Per the germline V gene, CDR1 is LGHDT and CDR2 is YNNKEL (reference sequence). The CDR3 totals 16 residues. Trimming cost V 0 bases and J 8 bases; bases outside gene matches: 9. The CDR3 reads CASSQEGAGVVDEQFF. The DNA for the CDR3 is TGTGCCAGCAGCCAAGAAGGAGCGGGAGTTGTGGATGAGCAGTTCTTC.